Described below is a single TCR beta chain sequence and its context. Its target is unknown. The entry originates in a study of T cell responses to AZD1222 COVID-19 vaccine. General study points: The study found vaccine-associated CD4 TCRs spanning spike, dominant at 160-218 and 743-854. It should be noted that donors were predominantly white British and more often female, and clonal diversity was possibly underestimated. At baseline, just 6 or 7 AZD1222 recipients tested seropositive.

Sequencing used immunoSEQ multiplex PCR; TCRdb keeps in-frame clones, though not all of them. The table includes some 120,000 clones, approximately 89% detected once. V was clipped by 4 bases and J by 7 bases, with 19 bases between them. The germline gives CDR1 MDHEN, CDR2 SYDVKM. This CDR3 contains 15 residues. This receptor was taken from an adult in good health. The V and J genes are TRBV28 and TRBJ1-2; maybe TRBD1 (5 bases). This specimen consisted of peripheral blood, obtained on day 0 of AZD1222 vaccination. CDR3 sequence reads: CASSWVGQKRIGYTF. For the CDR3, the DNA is TGTGCCAGCAGTTGGGTGGGGCAGAAGCGTATTGGCTACACCTTC.